The rows below give T cell receptor beta chains drawn from one sample of a study of regulatory T cells in long-lasting Graves disease. From the multiplex PCR reads, TCRdb called clonotypes with MiXCR, one entry per CDR3 protein. The sample carries approximately 690,000 distinct CDR3 sequences, about 30% recorded once. Sequenced here: peripheral blood mononuclear cells (PBMCs), sampled when the disease was refractory, from a patient treated with antithyroid drugs. Every receptor here comes from a female donor with Graves disease. Each CDR3 is given with its conserved first and last residue. D genes are given only for firm matches. Size is stated for part of the rows, as once, few or many counts, or as a class when the clone is expanded.

>TRBV4-2|TRBJ1-4|.|.
CASSQAHQGEKLFF
TGTGCCAGCAGCCAAGCACACCAGGGAGAAAAACTGTTTTTT
>TRBV29-1|TRBJ1-4|TRBD1|.
CSTQQGYGEKLFF
TGCAGCACGCAACAGGGGTATGGGGAAAAACTGTTTTTT
>TRBV2|TRBJ1-1|.|many
CASNNLGLLTEAFF
TGTGCCAGCAATAACCTTGGACTTCTCACTGAAGCTTTCTTT
>TRBV5-1|TRBJ1-2|TRBD1|.
CASSLIGTGTDGYTF
TGCGCCAGCAGCTTAATCGGGACAGGGACGGATGGCTACACCTTC
>TRBV29-1|TRBJ1-2|TRBD1|few
CSVDSSTGQGNTNYGYTF
TGCAGCGTTGATTCATCCACGGGACAGGGGAATACTAACTATGGCTACACCTTC
>TRBV3-1|TRBJ1-1|.|.
CASSQERGGMNTEAFF
TGTGCCAGCAGCCAAGAGAGGGGGGGTATGAACACTGAAGCTTTCTTT
>TRBV27|TRBJ1-1|.|.
CASSLNSGLTEAFF
TGTGCCAGCAGTTTAAACTCAGGGTTGACTGAAGCTTTCTTT
>TRBV3-1|TRBJ2-5|.|few
CASSQGGYETQYF
TGTGCCAGCAGTCAGGGGGGGTACGAGACCCAGTACTTC
>TRBV4-1|TRBJ1-5|TRBD1|.
CASSLRTGLGQPQHF
TGCGCCAGCAGCCTTCGGACAGGGTTGGGTCAGCCCCAGCATTTT
>TRBV20-1|TRBJ1-4|.|few
CSARPYRSTNEKLFF
TGCAGTGCTAGACCATACAGATCAACTAATGAAAAACTGTTTTTT
>TRBV6-1|TRBJ1-2|TRBD1|many
CASSAGGSGYTF
TGTGCCAGCAGTGCAGGGGGCTCTGGCTACACCTTC
>TRBV28|TRBJ1-1|.|many
CASSFRPSEGRLNEAFF
TGTGCCAGCAGTTTCCGACCTTCCGAGGGACGCCTTAATGAAGCTTTCTTT
>TRBV5-1|TRBJ1-4|.|.
CASSLGGWTNEKLFF
TGCGCCAGCAGCTTGGGAGGTTGGACTAATGAAAAACTGTTTTTT
>TRBV20-1|TRBJ2-7|.|few
CSAVGDLHEQYF
TGCAGTGCCGTCGGGGACCTCCACGAGCAGTACTTC
>TRBV7-9|TRBJ2-7|.|few
CASSLAPTQLTTYEQYF
TGTGCCAGCAGCTTAGCCCCCACCCAGTTAACCACCTACGAGCAGTACTTC
>TRBV7-2|TRBJ2-7|.|.
CASSLGLGIWYEQYF
TGTGCCAGCAGCTTAGGTCTGGGAATTTGGTACGAGCAGTACTTC
>TRBV11-2|TRBJ2-2|TRBD2|.
CASSSLRGETSGINTGELFF
TGTGCCAGCAGCTCACTGAGGGGGGAGACTAGCGGGATAAACACCGGGGAGCTGTTTTTT
>TRBV7-9|TRBJ2-2|.|few
CASSRTVNTGELFF
TGTGCCAGCAGCCGGACTGTGAACACCGGGGAGCTGTTTTTT
>TRBV24-1|TRBJ1-1|TRBD1|.
CATRRSDRGTEAFF
TGTGCCACCAGACGTTCGGACAGGGGAACTGAAGCTTTCTTT
>TRBV2|TRBJ2-7|.|.
CASSGGTYEQYF
TGTGCCAGCAGTGGGGGGACCTACGAGCAGTACTTC
>TRBV19|TRBJ2-2|TRBD2|few
CASTPGLAGGGTGELFF
TGTGCCAGTACCCCGGGACTAGCGGGAGGGGGAACCGGGGAGCTGTTTTTT
>TRBV6-1|TRBJ2-2|.|.
CASSVLSVVGGELFF
TGTGCCAGCAGTGTACTAAGCGTCGTTGGCGGGGAGCTGTTTTTT
>TRBV11-2|TRBJ1-2|.|.
CASSSPTGKGGYTF
TGTGCCAGCAGCTCCCCAACAGGGAAAGGTGGCTACACCTTC
>TRBV20-1|TRBJ2-5|TRBD2|.
CSATRLAGGGETQYF
TGCAGTGCTACCAGGCTAGCGGGAGGCGGGGAGACCCAGTACTTC
>TRBV2|TRBJ1-5|.|.
CASHEAGQPQHF
TGTGCCAGTCACGAAGCTGGTCAGCCCCAGCATTTT
>TRBV7-9|TRBJ2-7|TRBD1|.
CASSSMGQGPYEQYF
TGTGCCAGCAGCTCAATGGGACAGGGTCCCTACGAGCAGTACTTC
>TRBV28|TRBJ1-2|.|many
CATSWQGPNYGYTF
TGTGCCACCTCTTGGCAGGGGCCTAACTATGGCTACACCTTC
>TRBV20-1|TRBJ2-7|TRBD1|.
CSASKGAGEQYF
TGCAGTGCTAGCAAGGGGGCGGGCGAGCAGTACTTC
>TRBV6-9|TRBJ1-1|.|few
CASSYSLQNTEAFF
TGTGCCAGCAGTTATTCCTTACAGAACACTGAAGCTTTCTTT
>TRBV6-1|TRBJ1-6|.|.
CASSPRWGGSSYNSPLHF
TGTGCCAGCAGTCCCCGTTGGGGGGGGAGCTCCTATAATTCACCCCTCCACTTT
>TRBV19|TRBJ2-2|TRBD1|few
CASSSTGAGELFF
TGTGCCAGTAGCTCAACAGGGGCCGGGGAGCTGTTTTTT
>TRBV12-3/TRBV12-4|TRBJ1-6|TRBD1|.
CASSPGTGSGSPLHF
TGTGCCAGCAGTCCCGGGACAGGGTCGGGCTCACCCCTCCACTTT
>TRBV20-1|TRBJ1-1|.|.
CSASRSENTEAFF
TGCAGTGCTAGCCGCAGTGAAAACACTGAAGCTTTCTTT
>TRBV19|TRBJ1-4|.|.
CASSKGPTNEKLFF
TGTGCCAGTAGTAAGGGACCGACTAATGAAAAACTGTTTTTT
>TRBV6-1|TRBJ1-5|TRBD1|many
CASSETGFSNQPQHF
TGTGCCAGCAGCGAGACAGGGTTTAGCAATCAGCCCCAGCATTTT
>TRBV4-1|TRBJ1-2|.|.
CASSQVTIATGNYGYTF
TGCGCCAGCAGCCAAGTAACGATCGCAACAGGGAACTATGGCTACACCTTC
>TRBV19|TRBJ1-5|TRBD1|.
CASSMGSTGISNQPQHF
TGTGCCAGTAGTATGGGCTCGACAGGGATTAGCAATCAGCCCCAGCATTTT
>TRBV6-1|TRBJ1-2|.|many
CASSERWGGNGYTF
TGTGCCAGCAGTGAGCGGTGGGGGGGCAATGGCTACACCTTC
>TRBV9|TRBJ2-3|TRBD2|.
CASSVGGRTDTQYF
TGTGCCAGCAGCGTTGGCGGGAGGACAGATACGCAGTATTTT
>TRBV7-9|TRBJ1-1|.|few
CASSLGHRMNTEAFF
TGTGCCAGCAGCTTAGGCCACAGGATGAACACTGAAGCTTTCTTT
>TRBV11-2|TRBJ2-1|TRBD1|few
CASSLGQGSRNEQFF
TGTGCCAGCAGCTTGGGACAGGGTTCCCGCAATGAGCAGTTCTTC
>TRBV12-3/TRBV12-4|TRBJ1-5|TRBD1|many
CASSRDRGRNQPQHF
TGTGCCAGCAGTCGGGACAGGGGACGCAATCAGCCCCAGCATTTT
>TRBV7-2|TRBJ2-2|.|.
CASSLPIPGELFF
TGTGCCAGCAGCCTGCCTATCCCCGGGGAGCTGTTTTTT
>TRBV7-9|TRBJ2-7|.|few
CASSSGGLTYEQYF
TGTGCCAGCAGCTCCGGGGGACTGACCTACGAGCAGTACTTC
>TRBV6-1|TRBJ1-1|.|.
CASSGAGAGLNTEAFF
TGTGCCAGCAGTGGTGCGGGCGCGGGGTTGAACACTGAAGCTTTCTTT
>TRBV2|TRBJ1-1|.|.
CASHPQGLNTEAFF
TGTGCCAGCCACCCCCAGGGGCTGAACACTGAAGCTTTCTTT
>TRBV29-1|TRBJ2-5|TRBD1|.
CSVDRGLRETQYF
TGCAGCGTGGACAGGGGGCTAAGGGAGACCCAGTACTTC
>TRBV3-1|TRBJ2-4|TRBD2|.
CASSQDRRTSGNQYF
TGTGCCAGCAGCCAAGATCGCCGGACTAGCGGGAATCAGTACTTC
>TRBV19|TRBJ1-2|TRBD1|.
CASSIGQVYGYTF
TGTGCCAGTAGTATTGGACAGGTCTATGGCTACACCTTC
>TRBV6-5|TRBJ1-5|.|few
CASSYGTSSNQPQHF
TGTGCCAGCAGTTATGGGACATCCTCCAATCAGCCCCAGCATTTT
>TRBV29-1|TRBJ1-1|.|.
CSVLPTVTVARSTEAFF
TGCAGCGTCCTCCCGACAGTCACAGTGGCCAGATCGACTGAAGCTTTCTTT
>TRBV7-9|TRBJ2-3|.|.
CASRRVATDTQYF
TGTGCCAGCAGGAGAGTAGCCACAGATACGCAGTATTTT
>TRBV14|TRBJ2-5|.|.
CASSQGGVQETQYF
TGTGCCAGCAGCCAAGGAGGGGTCCAAGAGACCCAGTACTTC